What follows describes a single T cell receptor beta chain. These data come from a study of blood T cell repertoires in COVID-19. This CDR3 has 13 amino acids. Trimming stripped 5 bases from V and 8 bases from J, with 15 bases between. Measured with immunoSEQ multiplex PCR; TCRdb has only the in-frame clones, and not every one. The sample records 250,000 to 300,000 clones, roughly 90% being singletons. The chain carries TRBV12-3 or TRBV12-4 and TRBJ1-2; maybe TRBD1 (6 bases). The TCR was taken from a woman in her 30s with COVID-19, enrolled during active disease. The sequenced sample was peripheral blood. DNA of the CDR3: TGTGCCAGCAGTCTACAGGGTTTATACGGCTACACCTTC. As protein: CASSLQGLYGYTF.